This is a list of T cell receptor beta chains from one sample in a study of blood T cell repertoires in COVID-19. TCRdb's copy holds only in-frame clones and misses some; the assay was immunoSEQ multiplex PCR. In the table there are around 70,000 clones, about nine tenths of which are singletons. The sequenced material came from peripheral blood. All receptors come from a woman aged 80 or over with active or convalescent COVID-19. CDR3s include the opening cysteine and the closing phenylalanine or tryptophan. Each record gives: CDR3 length, V gene, J gene, D gene, clone size, CDR3 DNA, CDR3 protein. D genes are given only for firm matches. The size field is filled for only some rows; it gives once, few, many or a size class.

14	TRBV19	TRBJ1-6	.	.	TGTGCCAGTAGACCACAGGGTGGGGATTCACCCCTCCACTTT	CASRPQGGDSPLHF
14	TRBV29-1	TRBJ2-3	.	.	TGCAGCGTTGCGACAGGACTGAGCACAGATACGCAGTATTTT	CSVATGLSTDTQYF
15	TRBV20-1	TRBJ2-1	TRBD1	.	TGCAGTGCTAGTCCTACCGGGACAGCTTACAATGAGCAGTTCTTC	CSASPTGTAYNEQFF
15	TRBV6-5	TRBJ1-6	.	.	TGTGCCAGCTTCGTAGAAGCAGGGAGGAATTCACCCCTCCACTTT	CASFVEAGRNSPLHF
10	TRBV10-1	TRBJ2-7	.	.	TGCGCCAGCAGACGGAGCGAGCAGTACTTC	CASRRSEQYF
12	TRBV12-3/TRBV12-4	TRBJ1-4	.	once	TGTGCCAGCAGTTTACCTCATGAAAAACTGTTTTTT	CASSLPHEKLFF
14	TRBV18	TRBJ1-5	.	.	TGTGCCAGCTCACCACCTGGACAGAATCAGCCCCAGCATTTT	CASSPPGQNQPQHF
13	TRBV7-9	TRBJ1-2	.	.	TGTGCCAGCAGCTTAGGGGACATGACGGCCTTGCTCTTC	CASSLGDMTALLF
16	TRBV7-6	TRBJ1-4	TRBD1	.	TGTGCCAGCAGCTTAGTTTACGTGACAGGGGATGAAAAACTGTTTTTT	CASSLVYVTGDEKLFF
17	TRBV4-1	TRBJ1-2	TRBD1	.	TGCGCCAGCAGCCAAGACCCCACAGGGGGATCTAACTATGGCTACACCTTC	CASSQDPTGGSNYGYTF
13	TRBV4-3	TRBJ2-5	TRBD2	.	TGCGCCAGCAGCCAAGATACGGGAGGGACCCAGTACTTC	CASSQDTGGTQYF
18	TRBV18	TRBJ2-5	TRBD1	.	TGTGCCAGCTCACGTACCGGACAGGGGTTGGCCGCAAAAGAGACCCAGTACTTC	CASSRTGQGLAAKETQYF
17	TRBV6-2/TRBV6-3	TRBJ2-3	TRBD2	.	TGTGCCAGCAGTTACTCTGATCGAGCGGGGGGTACAGATACGCAGTATTTT	CASSYSDRAGGTDTQYF